These T cell receptor beta chains were read from a single sample in a study of tumor and adjacent non-tumor tissue in lung cancer. TCRdb analysed the multiplex PCR reads with MiXCR anew, one entry per CDR3 protein. The table records roughly 75,000 distinct CDR3 sequences, roughly 80% of them present only once. The sequenced material came from lung tumor tissue. These receptor sequences come from a woman aged 45-65 years with non-small cell lung cancer. Both conserved end residues are part of each CDR3. D genes are given only for firm matches. Clone size appears in some rows only: once, few, many, or a class for an expanded clone.

D gene	V gene	clone size	J gene	CDR3 protein	CDR3 DNA
.	TRBV14	.	TRBJ1-2	CASSQVGVNYGCTF	TGTGCCAGCAGCCAAGTAGGGGTTAACTATGGCTGCACCTTC
.	TRBV20-1	.	TRBJ2-1	CSARGAMIDEQFF	TGCAGTGCTAGGGGGGCTATGATAGATGAGCAGTTCTTC
TRBD1	TRBV5-4	.	TRBJ1-6	CASSCWDSDNSPLHF	TGTGCCAGCAGCTGTTGGGACAGCGATAATTCACCCCTCCACTTT
.	TRBV6-5	.	TRBJ1-2	CASSRDGGRSYAF	TGTGCCAGTAGTCGGGACGGAGGTAGGAGCTACGCCTTC
.	TRBV7-9	.	TRBJ2-2	CVSIIAGQFTGELFF	TGTGTCAGCATCATAGCCGGACAGTTCACCGGGGAGCTGTTTTTT
.	TRBV28	.	TRBJ2-7	CASNFLWESYEQYF	TGTGCCAGCAATTTCTTGTGGGAGAGCTACGAGCAGTACTTC
.	TRBV12-3/TRBV12-4	.	TRBJ2-1	CASGATKDYGKQFF	TGTGCCAGCGGGGCGACGAAGGACTACGGTAAGCAGTTCTTC
.	TRBV5-1	.	TRBJ1-3	CAISPAPVGNTIYF	TGCGCCATCAGCCCCGCTCCGGTGGGAAACACCATATATTTT
.	TRBV13	once	TRBJ1-1	CASSGQWKNIEAFF	TGTGCCAGCAGCGGCCAATGGAAGAACATTGAAGCTTTCTTT
TRBD1	TRBV12-3/TRBV12-4	.	TRBJ2-2	CSSSPRDRGDGELFF	TGTTCCAGCAGTCCACGGGACAGGGGCGACGGGGAGCTGTTTTTT
.	TRBV20-1	few	TRBJ2-3	CSARDAGLSTTDTQYF	TGCAGTGCTAGAGATGCAGGCCTATCAACGACAGATACGCAGTATTTT
.	TRBV5-6	.	TRBJ1-5	CASGLGQGDQPQRF	TGTGCCAGCGGCTTGGGGCAGGGTGACCAGCCCCAGCGTTTT
.	TRBV10-2	.	TRBJ2-7	CASTGDNEQYF	TGCGCCAGCACTGGGGATAACGAGCAGTACTTC
.	TRBV4-1	few	TRBJ2-7	CAGSPQVGDEQYF	TGCGCCGGCAGCCCTCAGGTTGGGGACGAGCAATACTTC
.	TRBV10-2	.	TRBJ1-2	CASSESRSDYGYTF	TGCGCCAGCAGTGAGAGCAGATCTGACTATGGATACACCTTC
.	TRBV5-5	.	TRBJ1-1	CASSLGPETEF	TGTGCCAGCAGCTTAGGACCGGAGACAGAGTTT
TRBD2	TRBV20-1	.	TRBJ2-3	CSANSLADTQCF	TGCAGTGCTAATTCCCTAGCGGATACGCAGTGTTTT
.	TRBV5-1	.	TRBJ2-2	CACSPGTPDTGELFF	TGCGCCTGCAGCCCCGGGACCCCAGACACCGGGGAGCTGTTTTTT
.	TRBV7-9	.	TRBJ2-3	CASGQQENQPQYF	TGTGCCAGCGGCCAACAGGAAAATCAGCCCCAGTATTTT
TRBD1	TRBV11-1	.	TRBJ2-5	CASSSTGQGQHF	TGTGCCAGTAGCTCGACGGGACAGGGCCAGCATTTC
TRBD2	TRBV6-2/TRBV6-3	.	TRBJ2-7	CASAVRENREQYF	TGTGCCAGCGCCGTGCGGGAGAATAGGGAGCAGTACTTT
.	TRBV6-5	.	TRBJ2-7	CASSYTGIAYEQYF	TGTGCCAGCAGTTACACCGGGATAGCCTATGAGCAGTACTTC
TRBD1	TRBV4-2	.	TRBJ1-2	CASSQDWGQGDYGYAF	TGTGCAAGCAGCCAAGACTGGGGACAGGGAGACTATGGCTACGCCTTC
TRBD1	TRBV11-2	once	TRBJ1-2	CACGLGPSGTAHGCTF	TGTGCCTGCGGCTTAGGCCCCTCCGGGACAGCCCATGGCTGCACCTTC
.	TRBV11-3	.	TRBJ2-1	CACSNRGSSYNEQFF	TGTGCCTGCAGTAATCGGGGCAGCTCCTACAATGAGCAGTTCTTC
.	TRBV12-3/TRBV12-4	.	TRBJ2-5	CASSIRAGETKYF	TGTGCCAGCAGTATAAGAGCCGGAGAGACCAAGTATTTC
TRBD2	TRBV28	.	TRBJ2-1	CASSLLAGAVNEQFF	TGTGCCAGCAGTTTGCTAGCGGGAGCCGTCAATGAGCAGTTCTTC
TRBD2	TRBV11-1	few	TRBJ2-1	CASSSGLAGRLQFF	TGTGCCAGTAGCTCAGGACTAGCAGGAAGGTTGCAGTTCTTC